The rows below give T cell receptor beta chains drawn from one sample of a study of blood T cell repertoires in COVID-19. Assay: immunoSEQ multiplex PCR; the TCRdb copy retains only in-frame clones and omits some. This sample yields 210,000 or so clones, of which 81% are seen a single time; more than 8.5% belongs to the top ten. Sequenced material: PBMCs or T cells enriched from blood (not recorded which). The origin of the receptors is a woman in her fifties or sixties with acute COVID-19. Each CDR3 is given with its conserved first and last residue. The D gene is left open where the match is weak. Rows give clone size only sometimes, using once, few, many, or a class for an expanded clone.

j_call d_call v_call clone_size cdr3_nt cdr3_aa
TRBJ2-7 . TRBV4-1 . TGCGCCAGCAGCCAAGGACAGGATATCTACGAGCAGTACTTC CASSQGQDIYEQYF
TRBJ2-5 . TRBV25-1 . TGTGCCAGCAGTGATACAGGCGGTACAGAGACCCAGTACTTC CASSDTGGTETQYF
TRBJ2-7 TRBD2 TRBV7-6 . TGTGCCAGCAGCCCATCCAGCGGGAGCTCCTACGAGCAGTACTTC CASSPSSGSSYEQYF
TRBJ2-1 . TRBV7-2 once TGTGCCAGCAGTAGGGGTGAAGTCCCTTACAATGAGCAGTTCTTC CASSRGEVPYNEQFF
TRBJ2-3 TRBD2 TRBV7-2 . TGTGCCAGCAGCCCCCGGGAGGGGGACAAGGAGTATTTT CASSPREGDKEYF
TRBJ2-4 TRBD2 TRBV20-1 . TGCAGTGCTAGTAGTCTAGCGGGAGGGCTTCGTAACATTCAGTACTTC CSASSLAGGLRNIQYF
TRBJ1-4 TRBD1 TRBV5-1 once TGCGCCAGTACAGGGACAGGGGGGCCAACTAATGAAAAACTGTTTTTT CASTGTGGPTNEKLFF
TRBJ2-7 . TRBV11-2 . TGTGCCAGCAGCCTTTCGGGGGTTATCTACGAGCAGTACTTC CASSLSGVIYEQYF
TRBJ2-6 TRBD2 TRBV10-3 . TGTGCCATCAGTGAGAATCCGGGACTAGCGTCCGGGGCCAACGTCCTGACTTTC CAISENPGLASGANVLTF
TRBJ1-1 TRBD1 TRBV4-3 once TGCGCCAGCAGCCCCGGACAGGGTGGCGCAGCTTTCTTT CASSPGQGGAAFF
TRBJ1-5 TRBD1 TRBV5-1 . TGCGCCAGCAGCCCAACAACAGGGGTTAGCAATCAGCCCCAGCATTTT CASSPTTGVSNQPQHF
TRBJ1-5 . TRBV10-1 . TGCGCCAGCAGTCACCGAATTAACAGGGTATGGATGAGCAATCAGCCCCAGCATTTT CASSHRINRVWMSNQPQHF
TRBJ1-2 . TRBV5-1 . TGCGCCAGCAGCGCCGACAGTAGATATGGCTACACCTTC CASSADSRYGYTF
TRBJ2-7 . TRBV20-1 . TGCAGTGCTAGAAACAGTTACGAGCAGTACTTC CSARNSYEQYF
TRBJ2-3 TRBD1 TRBV19 few TGTGCCAGTAGTAGGGACAGCCAAGTTATGCAAGATACGCAGTATTTT CASSRDSQVMQDTQYF
TRBJ1-5 TRBD1 TRBV27 . TGTGCCAGCAGTAAGGGACAGAGCAATCAGCCCCAGCATTTT CASSKGQSNQPQHF
TRBJ1-5 TRBD1 TRBV7-2 . TGTGCCAGCAGCTTGGGACAGGGGTTCTCGGCTAATCAGCCCCAGCATTTT CASSLGQGFSANQPQHF
TRBJ1-6 TRBD1 TRBV7-9 . TGTGCCAGCAGGCGTGGGACAGGGGTTCATTCACCCCTCCACTTT CASRRGTGVHSPLHF
TRBJ1-4 TRBD1 TRBV27 . TGTGCCAGCAGTCCCTCCGGGACAGGGGATGAAAAACTGTTTTTT CASSPSGTGDEKLFF
TRBJ2-1 TRBD1 TRBV11-3 . TGTGCCAGCAGCTTGGGACAGGGATCCTACAATGAGCAGTTCTTC CASSLGQGSYNEQFF
TRBJ2-7 . TRBV18 . TGTGCCAGCTCACCAATGGGTGAGGCCGGGTCCTACGAGCAGTACTTC CASSPMGEAGSYEQYF
TRBJ1-6 . TRBV9 . TGTGCCAGCAGCGTGACAGCCTATAATTCACCCCTCCACTTT CASSVTAYNSPLHF
TRBJ2-1 . TRBV7-3 . TGTGCCAGCAGCTATAGCGTTAGCTCCTACAATGAGCAGTTCTTC CASSYSVSSYNEQFF
TRBJ1-2 . TRBV9 once TGTGCCAGCAGCGTATCCGCCGTAAAAGCAGGTGGCTACACCTTC CASSVSAVKAGGYTF
TRBJ2-7 TRBD1 TRBV5-1 . TGCGCCAGCAGCCGGACGGCGGTCCTCGGGACAGGGAAACGGGAGCGGAACGAGCAGTACTTC CASSRTAVLGTGKRERNEQYF
TRBJ2-3 . TRBV7-3 . TGTGCCAGCAGCTTATCCTTCAGGGTAACTAGCACAGATACGCAGTATTTT CASSLSFRVTSTDTQYF
TRBJ1-3 . TRBV7-9 . TGTGCCAGCAGCCCCAGCGGGGCGTCTGGAAACACCATATATTTT CASSPSGASGNTIYF
TRBJ1-3 TRBD1 TRBV30 . TGTGCCTGGAACTCAGACAGGGGGCTCACCATATATTTT CAWNSDRGLTIYF
TRBJ2-7 . TRBV7-2 . TGTGCCAGCAGCTTAAGCCCGGTTAGCTCCTACGAGCAGTACTTC CASSLSPVSSYEQYF
TRBJ2-7 TRBD2 TRBV13 . TGTGCCAGCAGCTTCTCGGGGCGGGGGGGACATAACGAGCAGTACTTC CASSFSGRGGHNEQYF
TRBJ2-1 TRBD2 TRBV5-5 . TGTGCCAGCAGCTTGGGGTACGGCGGGGGCTACAATGAGCAGTTCTTC CASSLGYGGGYNEQFF